These 5 T cell receptor beta chains share one sample of origin, sequenced in a study of CD8 T cells in ankylosing spondylitis. TCRdb re-analysed the 5' RACE reads in MiXCR, keeping a single row per CDR3 protein. Among some 130,000 distinct CDR3 sequences listed, 6% to 8.5% were seen once. Sequenced material: blood, either unsorted or a sorted T cell fraction (not recorded which). The receptors come from a female donor with ankylosing spondylitis or in good health (not recorded which).

This clonotype has ten or more counts. The chain is built from TRBV5-6 and TRBJ2-1; D gene unclear. The CDR3 covers 13 residues. Germline V gene lookup returns CDR1 SGHDT and CDR2 YYEEEE. V was shortened by 3 bases and J by 8 bases, with 12 bases between the two germline ends. The DNA for the CDR3 is TGTGCCAGCAGCTCCCTGAATGGACATGAGCAGTTCTTC. Its protein product is CASSSLNGHEQFF. The variable domain in full, with the rest retrieved from reference TRBV5-6 and TRBJ2-1, is DAGVTQSPTHLIKTRGQQVTLRCSPKSGHDTVSWYQQALGQGPQFIFQYYEEEERQRGNFPDRFSGHQFPNYSSELNVNALLLGDSALYLCASSSLNGHEQFFGPGTRLTVL.

There are many counts of this clonotype. V usage is TRBV3-1 and J usage is TRBJ2-3; 7 nucleotides line up with TRBD1. This CDR3 has 18 amino acids. V trimming: 4 bases; J trimming: 1 base; junction bases outside the gene matches: 14. Germline values: CDR1 LGHDT, CDR2 YNNKEL (reference sequence). The CDR3 DNA is TGTGCCAGCAGCCTCCCCGGGCGAGGGGGCGGAGGCACAGATACGCAGTATTTT. This codes for CASSLPGRGGGGTDTQYF.

This clonotype was found many times. This chain joins TRBV12-3 or TRBV12-4 and TRBJ2-3; 8 bases match TRBD2. CDR3 length equals 15 residues. J lost 5 bases, V lost 5 bases, and 9 bases had no gene match. CDR3 amino acids: CASSMSGGRGDTQYF. The CDR3 nucleotides read TGTGCCAGCAGTATGAGCGGGGGCCGTGGAGATACGCAGTATTTT.

At least ten counts were recorded for this clonotype. J is TRBJ1-1 and V is TRBV6-2 or TRBV6-3; D is undetermined. CDR1 MNHEY and CDR2 SVGEGT come from the germline V gene. The CDR3 is 13 residues long. Trimming removed 8 bases at V and 0 bases at J, with 10 bases between. In DNA form, the CDR3 reads TGTGCCAGCTACGGAACGATGAACACTGAAGCTTTCTTT. This translates into CASYGTMNTEAFF.

Many counts were recorded for this clonotype. This chain uses TRBV28 with TRBJ1-6; 7 positions match TRBD1. Per germline, CDR1 MDHEN and CDR2 SYDVKM. The CDR3 length is 16 residues. V lost 6 bases to trimming and J lost 4 bases; unmatched junction nucleotides: 9. The CDR3 spells CASRLDRAPYNSPLHF. In DNA form, the CDR3 reads TGTGCCAGCAGACTAGACAGGGCCCCATATAATTCACCCCTCCACTTT.